The 6 T cell receptor beta chains below were found in one sample sequenced in a study of cytomegalovirus exposure and HLA in healthy donors. This PCR relied on a set of 60 Vbeta primers and 13 Jbeta primers. TCRdb keeps only in-frame clones here, not all; method: immunoSEQ multiplex PCR. This sample has about 100,000 clones, with about 80% found just once. Sequenced sample: PBMCs. The source of these receptors is a man under 40 in good health and CMV-seronegative.

The chain recombines TRBV18 with TRBJ1-1; D perhaps matches TRBD1 (5 bases). This CDR3 contains 15 residues. The V and J ends lost 6 bases and 0 bases respectively, with 14 bases between them. Germline CDR1 is KGHSH and CDR2 is LQKENI. DNA of the CDR3: TGTGCCAGCTCGATAGGGGCGCGGATGAACACTGAAGCTTTCTTT. It yields the protein CASSIGARMNTEAFF.

This clone has just a few counts. This sequence joins TRBV5-1 and TRBJ1-2; unclear D gene. Trimming left V 9 bases short and J 0 bases short, with 9 bases between. CDR1 and CDR2 (germline): SGHRS, YFSETQ. The CDR3 is made up of 12 amino acids. The chain's CDR3 is CATRGANYGYTF. The CDR3 nucleotides read TGCGCCACCCGGGGAGCTAACTATGGCTACACCTTC.

This clone was counted once. The rearrangement uses TRBV2 and TRBJ2-3; TRBD2 aligns across 10 bases. The CDR3 covers 14 residues. The trim removed 7 bases at V and 4 bases at J, leaving 5 bases unmatched. Germline V gene sequence: CDR1 SNHLY, CDR2 FYNNEI. The CDR3 DNA sequence: TGTGCCAGCAATAGAGGGACTAGCGCAGATACGCAGTATTTT. The encoded protein is CASNRGTSADTQYF.

CDR3 sequence (DNA): TGTGCCAGCAGCTTGGCTGTGGACTTTACTAACTATGGCTACACCTTC. This translates into CASSLAVDFTNYGYTF. The chain uses TRBV5-8 and TRBJ1-2; D uncertain. Trimming took 0 bases from V and 0 from J, leaving 12 bases between them. The V gene's germline CDR1 is SGHTS and CDR2 YDEGEE. There are 16 residues in the CDR3.

The CDR3 bases are TGTGCCCGCGAAAGGGGGGACAGGGGGAACGGCTATGGCTACACCTTC. Its protein product is CARERGDRGNGYGYTF. The chain carries TRBV21-1 and TRBJ1-2; the DNA was not compared with TRBD1, the D call given in the table. TRBV21-1 is listed as a pseudogene. This CDR3 region has 16 residues.

The chain employs TRBV7-8 and TRBJ1-4; 7 bases are shared with TRBD1. Per germline, CDR1 SGHVS and CDR2 FQNEAQ. The CDR3 runs 16 residues. The trim removed 5 bases at V and 8 bases at J, leaving 14 bases unmatched. This CDR3 is CASSSFDRASVEKLFF. The CDR3 nucleotides read TGTGCCAGCAGCAGTTTCGACAGGGCATCTGTCGAAAAACTGTTTTTT. Filled out from reference TRBV7-8 and TRBJ1-4, the complete variable domain reads GAGVSQSPRYKVAKRGQDVALRCDPISGHVSLFWYQQALGQGPEFLTYFQNEAQLDKSGLPSDRFFAERPEGSVSTLKIQRTQQEDSAVYLCASSSFDRASVEKLFFGSGTQLSVL.